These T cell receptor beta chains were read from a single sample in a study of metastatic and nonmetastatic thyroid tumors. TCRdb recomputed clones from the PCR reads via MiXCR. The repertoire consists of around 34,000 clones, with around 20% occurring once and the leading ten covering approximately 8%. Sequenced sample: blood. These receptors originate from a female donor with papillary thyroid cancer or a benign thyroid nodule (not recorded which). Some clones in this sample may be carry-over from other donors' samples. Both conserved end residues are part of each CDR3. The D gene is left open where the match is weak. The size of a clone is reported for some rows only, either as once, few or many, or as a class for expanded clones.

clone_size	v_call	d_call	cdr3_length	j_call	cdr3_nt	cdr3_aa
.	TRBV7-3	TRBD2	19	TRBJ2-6	TGTGCCAGCAGCTTTACCCCTAGCGGGAAGAACTCTGGGGCCAACGTCCTGACTTTC	CASSFTPSGKNSGANVLTF
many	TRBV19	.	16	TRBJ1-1	TGTGCCAGTAGTTGGGAGTTAGGACAGCTCGAAACTGAAGCTTTCTTT	CASSWELGQLETEAFF
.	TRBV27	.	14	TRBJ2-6	TGTGCCAGCAGTGTCTGGTCTGGGGCCAACGTCCTGACTTTC	CASSVWSGANVLTF
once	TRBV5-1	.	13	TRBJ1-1	TGCGCCAGCAGCCTTAGTTTGAACACTGAAGCTTTCTTT	CASSLSLNTEAFF
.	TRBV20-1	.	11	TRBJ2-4	TGCAGTGCTAGCGTCGGGAACATTCAGTACTTC	CSASVGNIQYF
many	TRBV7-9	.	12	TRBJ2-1	TGTGCCAGCAGCACCAAAATACATGAGCAGTTCTTC	CASSTKIHEQFF
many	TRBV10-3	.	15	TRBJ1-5	TGTGCCATCAGTGAGTCCTGGCAGGGGAGACAGCCCCAGCATTTT	CAISESWQGRQPQHF
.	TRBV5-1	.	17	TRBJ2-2	TGCGCCAGCAGCTCCCTTCGACAGTTAACGAACACCGGGGAGCTGTTTTTT	CASSSLRQLTNTGELFF
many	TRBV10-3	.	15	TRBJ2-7	TGTGCCATCAGCGGTCGAGGGGGAGTATCCTACGAGCAGTACTTC	CAISGRGGVSYEQYF
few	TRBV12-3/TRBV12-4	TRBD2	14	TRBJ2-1	TGTGCCACCACCGGGACTAGCGGGAAGAATGAGCAGTTCTTC	CATTGTSGKNEQFF
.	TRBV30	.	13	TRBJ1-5	TGTGCCTGGAGTGCCGAGAGTCATCAGCCCCAGCATTTT	CAWSAESHQPQHF